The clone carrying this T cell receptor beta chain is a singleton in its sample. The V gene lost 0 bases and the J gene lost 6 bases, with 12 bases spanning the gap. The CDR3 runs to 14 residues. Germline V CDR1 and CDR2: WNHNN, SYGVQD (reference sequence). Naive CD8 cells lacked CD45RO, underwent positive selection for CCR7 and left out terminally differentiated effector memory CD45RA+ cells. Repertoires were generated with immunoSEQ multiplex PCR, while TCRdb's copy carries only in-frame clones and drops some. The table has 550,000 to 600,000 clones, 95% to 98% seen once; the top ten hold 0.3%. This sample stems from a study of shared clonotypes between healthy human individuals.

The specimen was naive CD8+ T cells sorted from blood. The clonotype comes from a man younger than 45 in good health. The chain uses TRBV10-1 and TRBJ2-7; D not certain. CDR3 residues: CASSESLFRAEQYF. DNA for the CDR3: TGCGCCAGCAGTGAGTCGCTCTTCCGGGCCGAGCAGTACTTC.